The TCR beta chain described here comes from a study of cytomegalovirus exposure and HLA in healthy donors. Germline CDR1 reads MGHRA; CDR2 reads YSYEKL. The germline V and J ends were trimmed by 1 base and 7 bases, with 16 bases remaining between them. The CDR3 is made up of 15 amino acids. Findings and limits, study-wide: Other equally common chains were less clonally expanded than HLA-associated TCR beta chains, a later analysis showed.

A note on this clone: The antigen is undetermined.

The study sampled nominally healthy donors, though unrecorded immune exposures were likely. Both 60 Vbeta primers and 13 Jbeta primers went into the PCR. Here immunoSEQ multiplex PCR was the method, and the copy in TCRdb shows in-frame clones only, minus some. Seen in this sample are tens of thousands of clones; the ten most common clones hold around 4%. This clonotype originated in a male donor in good health and CMV-seronegative. Sequences were obtained from PBMCs. V and J are TRBV4-1 and TRBJ1-2; a weak D match, TRBD1 (6 bases). CDR3 coding DNA: TGCGCCAGCAGCCAAGTGGGGGCAGGTAGGGTTGGCTACACCTTC. Translating gives CASSQVGAGRVGYTF.